Listed below are T cell receptor beta chains from one sample, sequenced in a study of OX40 agonist ivuxolimab in advanced cancers. Produced via immunoSEQ multiplex PCR; TCRdb's table is partial and in-frame only. The table includes roughly 46,000 clones, roughly 88% detected once. Sample: CD4+ or CD8+ T cells sorted from blood, taken in a trial of the OX40 agonist ivuxolimab. The receptors here all came from an adult with an advanced solid tumor such as melanoma, head and neck, liver or kidney cancer. Both conserved end residues are part of each CDR3. D genes are given only for firm matches. Expanded clones are given a class, and other clones once, few, many or no size at all.

v_call	j_call	clone_size	d_call	cdr3_nt	cdr3_aa
TRBV7-3	TRBJ1-1	NA	NA	TGTGCCAGCAGCCTGCAGGGGAGTAACACTGAAGCTTTCTTT	CASSLQGSNTEAFF
TRBV15	TRBJ2-7	NA	NA	TGTGCCACCAGCACCATCCCGGGGTACGAGCAGTACTTC	CATSTIPGYEQYF
TRBV7-9	TRBJ2-7	NA	NA	TGTGCCAGCAGCCCAGTCTACGAGCAGTACTTC	CASSPVYEQYF
TRBV19	TRBJ1-1	few	NA	TGTGCCAGTACCATGAGGCCGAGTAGTGAAGCTTTCTTT	CASTMRPSSEAFF
TRBV28	TRBJ1-1	NA	NA	TGTGCCAGCAGACAAGAGGAGGCTTTCTTT	CASRQEEAFF
TRBV16	TRBJ1-1	NA	NA	TGTGCCAGCAGCCAATCCCTAGGGGACCGCCTCTTTATGAACACTGAAGCTTTCTTT	CASSQSLGDRLFMNTEAFF
TRBV5-1	TRBJ2-7	few	NA	TGCGCCAGCGCTTTGGGTAGTCGGTACGAGCAGTACTTC	CASALGSRYEQYF
TRBV9	TRBJ2-1	NA	NA	TGTGCCAGCAGCGTACTAATAAACAATGAGCAGTTCTTC	CASSVLINNEQFF
TRBV6-1	TRBJ2-5	NA	NA	TGTGCCAGCAGTGAAGGGAGAATGGCTCAAGAGACCCAGTACTTC	CASSEGRMAQETQYF
TRBV7-6	TRBJ1-2	NA	TRBD1	TGTGCCAGCAGCTTAGCGGACAGGGCTATCTATGGCTACACCTTC	CASSLADRAIYGYTF
TRBV28	TRBJ1-1	NA	TRBD1	TGTGCCAGCAGTTCCGGGACAGGGGAAGGATGGACTGAAGCTTTCTTT	CASSSGTGEGWTEAFF
TRBV7-2	TRBJ1-5	NA	NA	TGTGCCAGCAGCCCCTGGGGCGGAAATCAGCCCCAGCATTTT	CASSPWGGNQPQHF
TRBV5-1	TRBJ2-5	few	TRBD2	TGCGCCAGCAGCGACGGGGGGGCCGGGGAGACCCAGTACTTC	CASSDGGAGETQYF
TRBV7-8	TRBJ2-2	once	NA	TGTGCCAGCAGCCGGAGCCGGGGGCGGAGCACCGGGGAGCTGTTTTTT	CASSRSRGRSTGELFF
TRBV19	TRBJ2-7	few	NA	TGTGCCAGTAGTGCCTGGGACCTCACCACCTCCTACGAGCAGTACTTC	CASSAWDLTTSYEQYF
TRBV18	TRBJ2-5	NA	NA	TGTGCCAGCTCAAGGGCAGCCCAAGAGACCCAGTACTTC	CASSRAAQETQYF
TRBV2	TRBJ2-2	NA	TRBD2	TGTGCCAGCGTCGCGGGAGGGAACACCGGGGAGCTGTTTTTT	CASVAGGNTGELFF
TRBV9	TRBJ2-1	NA	NA	TGTGCCAGCAGCGTAGGCGGCTACCTCCCCGACAATGAGCAGTTCTTC	CASSVGGYLPDNEQFF
TRBV7-2	TRBJ2-2	NA	TRBD2	TGTGCCAGCAGCTTAGTAGCGGGAACGAACACCGGGGAGCTGTTTTTT	CASSLVAGTNTGELFF
TRBV5-1	TRBJ2-3	NA	NA	TGCGCCAGCAGCTTGGGACTAATTCGAGATACGCAGTATTTT	CASSLGLIRDTQYF
TRBV13	TRBJ2-7	NA	NA	TGTGCCAGCAGCTTATCAGGTGGGAGCTCCTACGAGCAGTACTTC	CASSLSGGSSYEQYF
TRBV30	TRBJ1-6	NA	NA	TGTGCCTGGAGTGTAGGAGAGACATATAATTCACCCCTCCACTTT	CAWSVGETYNSPLHF
TRBV18	TRBJ2-7	NA	NA	TGTGCCAGCTCTTCCGGACAGTCCTACGAGCAGTACTTC	CASSSGQSYEQYF
TRBV29-1	TRBJ2-3	NA	NA	TGCAGCGTTCCACAGGGTATGATCACAGATACGCAGTATTTT	CSVPQGMITDTQYF
TRBV10-3	TRBJ2-5	once	TRBD2	TGTGCCATCAGGGGGACTAGCGGAGGACAAGAGACCCAGTACTTC	CAIRGTSGGQETQYF
TRBV7-3	TRBJ1-1	NA	NA	TGTGCCAGCAGCCCTTCGAGTCTGAACACTGAAGCTTTCTTT	CASSPSSLNTEAFF
TRBV11-1	TRBJ2-2	NA	TRBD1	TGTGCCAGCAGCGTAGAAGGGGGCTTCGGGGAGCTGTTTTTT	CASSVEGGFGELFF
TRBV9	TRBJ2-3	NA	NA	TGTGCCAGCAGCGCTTCTGTCACAGATACGCAGTATTTT	CASSASVTDTQYF
TRBV5-1	TRBJ2-7	NA	NA	TGCGCCAGCAGCTTGGGTCCCGGCTACGAGCAGTACTTC	CASSLGPGYEQYF
TRBV21-1	TRBJ2-5	NA	NA	TGTGCCAGCAGCAAAAGTCTAGCGGGAGAAGAGACCCAGTACTTC	CASSKSLAGEETQYF
TRBV21-1	TRBJ2-7	NA	NA	TGTGCCAGCAGCAAAGAGGCAGGGGGCAACGAGCAGTACTTC	CASSKEAGGNEQYF
TRBV4-3	TRBJ2-5	NA	TRBD2	TGCGCCAGCAGCCAAGACGGGAGGATCCAGTACTTC	CASSQDGRIQYF
TRBV5-1	TRBJ1-1	NA	NA	TGCGCCAGCAGCTTGGGCTGGGGCGCATGGAACACTGAAGCTTTCTTT	CASSLGWGAWNTEAFF
TRBV10-3	TRBJ1-3	NA	NA	TGTGCCATCAGTGACAGTGAGGGAAACACCATATATTTT	CAISDSEGNTIYF
TRBV28	TRBJ2-7	NA	NA	TGTGCCAGCAGTTCCTACTACGAGCAGTACTTC	CASSSYYEQYF
TRBV6-6	TRBJ2-7	NA	NA	TGTGCCAGCAGTTACGGGTCCAGTAGCTCCTACGAGCAGTACTTC	CASSYGSSSSYEQYF
TRBV27	TRBJ2-7	NA	NA	TGTGCCAGCAGTCCCTCAGCACACTCCTACGAGCAGTACTTC	CASSPSAHSYEQYF
TRBV27	TRBJ1-2	NA	TRBD1	TGTGCCAGCAGTTTACAGGGGGCCGGTGGCTACACCTTC	CASSLQGAGGYTF
TRBV5-1	TRBJ2-1	NA	TRBD2	TGCGCCAGCAGCTGGGGGACTAGCGGGAACTTCCCGTTCTTC	CASSWGTSGNFPFF
TRBV7-2	TRBJ1-1	NA	TRBD1	TGTGCCAGCAGCCCAGATCCGGGACAGGCTACTGAAGCTTTCTTT	CASSPDPGQATEAFF
TRBV19	TRBJ2-5	NA	NA	TGTGCCAGTAGTGATACAGGGTTAAGGGAGACCCAGTACTTC	CASSDTGLRETQYF
TRBV29-1	TRBJ2-7	NA	NA	TGCAGCGTTAGTCGATCGGGGGAGCAGTACTTC	CSVSRSGEQYF
TRBV7-9	TRBJ2-7	NA	NA	TGTGCCAGCAGCTCGGACTTCAGCTCCTACGAGCAGTACTTC	CASSSDFSSYEQYF
TRBV28	TRBJ2-5	NA	TRBD1	TGTGCCAGCAGTTTATTCAGGGGGCCTGGGGAGACCCAGTACTTC	CASSLFRGPGETQYF
TRBV6-5	TRBJ2-2	few	NA	TGTGCCAGCAGTTACGACTCCCCCTCCGGGGAGCTGTTTTTT	CASSYDSPSGELFF
TRBV29-1	TRBJ1-1	NA	TRBD1	TGCAGCCTCCAGACGGGGACAGGGGAAGGGAACACTGAAGCTTTCTTT	CSLQTGTGEGNTEAFF
TRBV2	TRBJ1-2	NA	TRBD1	TGTGCCAGCAGTTCGGGACAGGGTTTCTATGGCTACACCTTC	CASSSGQGFYGYTF
TRBV5-4	TRBJ1-2	once	NA	TGTGCCAGCAGCCCCAGGGGTTTGAGTTATGGCTACACCTTC	CASSPRGLSYGYTF
TRBV2	TRBJ2-7	NA	TRBD1	TGTGCCAGCAGCGTCGAAGGGACAGGTCACGAGCAGTACTTC	CASSVEGTGHEQYF
TRBV5-5	TRBJ2-2	NA	TRBD1	TGTGCCAGCAGCTCGAACAGGGGTGAGGGCACCGGGGAGCTGTTTTTT	CASSSNRGEGTGELFF
TRBV18	TRBJ2-7	NA	NA	TGTGCCAGCTCACCAGCGCAACTGATATCCTTCTACGAGCAGTACTTC	CASSPAQLISFYEQYF
TRBV11-2	TRBJ2-7	NA	NA	TGTGCCAGCAGCCTCGGACAGAGCTACGAGCAGTACTTC	CASSLGQSYEQYF